What follows are 21 T cell receptor beta chains derived from one specimen sequenced in a study of T cell responses to AZD1222 COVID-19 vaccine. Profiled with immunoSEQ multiplex PCR; TCRdb holds only in-frame clones, not every one. The sample has 65,000 to 80,000 clones, more than 90% seen once. Sample: peripheral blood, taken on day 0 of AZD1222 vaccination. These TCRs come from an adult in good health.

The chain recombines TRBV7-3 with TRBJ2-2, with D unresolved. Germline CDR1 SGHTA, CDR2 FQGTGA. V lost 5 bases, J lost 6 bases, and 10 bases lay in between. The CDR3 spans 13 residues. The CDR3 DNA sequence: TGTGCCAGCAGCGGTCAGAGATCCGGGGAGCTGTTTTTT. Translation gives CASSGQRSGELFF.

J is TRBJ1-1 and V is TRBV18; 7 bases fit TRBD1. Germline loops: CDR1 KGHSH, CDR2 LQKENI. The CDR3 covers 15 residues. The V segment lost 6 bases and the J segment 3 bases; nucleotides outside the gene matches: 10. The CDR3 bases are TGTGCCAGCTCGTTGACAGGGACTGTAGACACTGAAGCTTTCTTT. Protein product: CASSLTGTVDTEAFF.

The chain couples TRBV6-1 to TRBJ1-6; weak D call: TRBD1 (5 bases). CDR3 length: 15 amino acids. V lost 0 bases to trimming and J lost 7 bases, with 10 bases between them. CDR1 and CDR2 from the germline V gene are MNHNS and SASEGT. Here the CDR3 reads CASSEARGYNSPLHF. The CDR3, as DNA: TGTGCCAGCAGTGAAGCTCGGGGGTACAATTCACCCCTCCACTTT.

V usage is TRBV11-2 and J usage is TRBJ2-7; D tentatively reads TRBD1 or TRBD2 (6 bases each). Trimming pared 5 bases from V and 5 bases from J, leaving 25 bases between. Germline CDR1 and CDR2: SGHAT and FQNNGV. The CDR3 is made up of 17 amino acids. The CDR3 reads CASSPRRGARTWNEQYF. CDR3 coding DNA: TGTGCCAGCAGCCCAAGAAGGGGGGCCCGGACGTGGAACGAGCAGTACTTC.

This sequence joins TRBV9 and TRBJ2-2; D gene unclear. Germline-derived CDR1 and CDR2 are SGDLS and YYNGEE. V lost 3 bases and J 3 bases, leaving 12 bases between the germline ends. This CDR3 comprises 15 residues. The CDR3 DNA sequence: TGTGCCAGCAGCGCCGAATTCTGGGACACCGGGGAGCTGTTTTTT. It translates to CASSAEFWDTGELFF.

The V gene is TRBV7-6, the J gene TRBJ1-2; D possibly corresponds to TRBD1 (5 bases). From germline, CDR1 is SGHVS and CDR2 FNYEAQ. CDR3 length: 17 amino acids. Trimming cost V 2 bases and J 3 bases, with 19 bases left between them. The CDR3 coding sequence is TGTGCCAGCAGCTTAAGCCCCGGCGGGACTGGTGACTATGGCTACACCTTC. Translation gives CASSLSPGGTGDYGYTF.

The chain uses TRBV9 and TRBJ1-6; maybe TRBD1 (5 bases). From germline, CDR1 is SGDLS and CDR2 YYNGEE. Trimming took 3 bases from V and 10 from J, leaving 8 bases between them. The CDR3 has 12 amino acids. The CDR3 loop is CASSGHRSPLHF. CDR3 in DNA: TGTGCCAGCAGCGGGCACAGGTCACCCCTCCACTTT.

This chain links TRBV2 with TRBJ1-4, with TRBD1 matching 8 bases. The CDR3 extends over 14 amino acids. Germline loops: CDR1 SNHLY, CDR2 FYNNEI. V shed 5 bases and J 8 bases; nucleotides not matched to a gene: 7. The CDR3 is CASSTDRADEKLFF. The CDR3 DNA reads as TGTGCCAGCAGTACGGACAGGGCGGACGAAAAACTGTTTTTT.

The V call is TRBV7-3, the J call TRBJ2-2; D is unclear. Germline CDR1 reads SGHTA; CDR2 reads FQGTGA. Trimming pared 8 bases from V and 6 bases from J, leaving 13 bases between. The CDR3 consists of 13 residues. CDR3 protein: CASAVPYSGELFF. The CDR3 bases are TGTGCCAGCGCAGTCCCCTATTCCGGGGAGCTGTTTTTT.

The J gene is TRBJ2-6, the V gene TRBV4-1; 11 nucleotides line up with TRBD1. The germline V gene encodes CDR1 MGHRA and CDR2 YSYEKL. This CDR3 comprises 21 residues. V was pared by 3 bases and J by 0 bases, with 13 bases of the junction left unmatched. CDR3 sequence (DNA): TGCGCCAGCAGCCACCTCTTACTGGACAGGGGGCCGCTCTCTGGGGCCAACGTCCTGACTTTC. Encoded protein: CASSHLLLDRGPLSGANVLTF.

CDR3 coding DNA: TGTGCCAGCAGTTCCTGGGGGACTAGTAGCTACGAGCAGTACTTC. Its protein product is CASSSWGTSSYEQYF. The chain employs TRBV6-2 or TRBV6-3 and TRBJ2-7; 8 nucleotides agree with TRBD2. J was trimmed by 3 bases and V by 4 bases; bases with no gene match: 8. Germline CDR1 and CDR2: MNHEY and SVGEGT. This CDR3 has 15 residues.

The rearrangement links TRBV18 to TRBJ2-3, with D unresolved. Germline assignment: CDR1 KGHSH and CDR2 LQKENI. Trimming cost V 2 bases and J 6 bases, with 6 bases left between them. CDR3 length equals 12 residues. In DNA form, the CDR3 reads TGTGCCAGCTCACCAAGGTCGGATACGCAGTATTTT. Its protein product is CASSPRSDTQYF.

The V and J genes are TRBV28 and TRBJ1-4; D unclear. CDR1 MDHEN and CDR2 SYDVKM come from the germline V gene. Trimming stripped 5 bases from V and 3 bases from J, with 13 bases between. The CDR3 spans 15 residues. The CDR3 DNA follows: TGTGCCAGCAGTCCGTTAGGAGACTCTAATGAAAAACTGTTTTTT. This codes for CASSPLGDSNEKLFF.

This sequence joins TRBV6-6 and TRBJ2-7, with 12 bases that match TRBD1. This CDR3 spans 15 amino acids. Germline assignment: CDR1 MNHNY and CDR2 SVGAGI (reference sequence). V shed 5 bases and J 5 bases; nucleotides not matched to a gene: 7. The CDR3 DNA reads TGTGCCAGCAGTCATCCGGGACAGGGGGCGGACGAGCAGTACTTC. As protein: CASSHPGQGADEQYF.

The genes are TRBV9 and TRBJ1-2; no firm D call. Trimming removed 3 bases from V and 3 bases from J, with 15 bases in between. CDR1 is SGDLS and CDR2 is YYNGEE in the germline V gene. The CDR3 sequence is 15 residues long. This CDR3 is CASSADSRGDYGYTF. DNA of the CDR3: TGTGCCAGCAGCGCGGACTCTCGGGGTGACTATGGCTACACCTTC.

The gene calls are TRBV5-1 and TRBJ1-1; no clear D. The V and J ends lost 4 bases and 4 bases respectively, with 11 bases between them. The germline V gene has CDR1 SGHRS and CDR2 YFSETQ. CDR3 length equals 13 residues. CDR3 amino acids: CASSLPEGTEAFF. The CDR3 DNA follows: TGCGCCAGCAGCCTCCCCGAGGGCACTGAAGCTTTCTTT.

This chain joins TRBV28 and TRBJ2-6; 7 bases are shared with TRBD2. With V trimmed by 0 bases and J by 0 bases, 8 bases remained unmatched. Germline CDR1 reads MDHEN; CDR2 reads SYDVKM. The length of the CDR3 is 19 residues. The CDR3 DNA is TGTGCCAGCAGTTTATGGGAGGGGACTACGAGCTCTGGGGCCAACGTCCTGACTTTC. This sequence encodes CASSLWEGTTSSGANVLTF.

This clone was observed a few times. The chain has TRBV2 and TRBJ1-5; weak D call: TRBD1 (5 bases). V was pared by 4 bases and J by 2 bases, with 9 bases between. The CDR3 length is 14 residues. The germline CDR1 and CDR2 sequences are SNHLY and FYNNEI. The CDR3 loop reads CASSGQQGNQPQHF. The CDR3 DNA reads TGTGCCAGCAGTGGCCAACAGGGCAATCAGCCCCAGCATTTT.

V is TRBV13 and J is TRBJ1-4; TRBD1 agrees at 8 bases. Trimming took 3 bases from V and 6 from J; bases not matched to a gene: 6. Per the germline V gene, CDR1 is PRHDT and CDR2 is FYEKMQ (reference sequence). The CDR3 loop spans 15 amino acids. CDR3 nucleotide sequence: TGTGCCAGCAGCTTTTTCAGGGGGCGCGATGAAAAACTGTTTTTT. This sequence encodes CASSFFRGRDEKLFF.

The CDR3 region is CASSQVLAGGSYEQYF. The CDR3 DNA is TGCGCCAGCAGCCAAGTTCTGGCAGGGGGCTCCTACGAGCAGTACTTC. The chain is built from TRBV4-1 and TRBJ2-7; 7 nucleotides agree with TRBD1. The V and J ends lost 1 base and 0 bases, in that order; junction bases with no gene match: 6. This CDR3 has 16 amino acids. Germline V gives CDR1 MGHRA, CDR2 YSYEKL.

V gene TRBV11-2 combines with J gene TRBJ2-3, with 9 bases fitting TRBD1. The V and J ends lost 2 bases and 6 bases, in that order; junction bases with no gene match: 9. CDR3 length: 16 amino acids. The germline CDR1 and CDR2 sequences are SGHAT and FQNNGV. The CDR3 protein is CASSLRTGAPGDTQYF. The CDR3, as DNA: TGTGCCAGCAGCTTAAGGACAGGGGCTCCCGGGGATACGCAGTATTTT. The entire variable domain, with the rest obtained from reference TRBV11-2 and TRBJ2-3, is as follows: EAGVAQSPRYKIIEKRQSVAFWCNPISGHATLYWYQQILGQGPKLLIQFQNNGVVDDSQLPKDRFSAERLKGVDSTLKIQPAKLEDSAVYLCASSLRTGAPGDTQYFGPGTRLTVL.